This TCR beta chain was captured by sequencing in a study of tumor-infiltrating lymphocytes in oesophageal squamous cell carcinoma. The CDR3 has 16 residues. Germline V gives CDR1 SGHTA, CDR2 FQGTGA. V shed 5 bases and J 15 bases; nucleotides not matched to a gene: 20. One entry per CDR3 protein results from TCRdb running MiXCR on the PCR reads. Seen here are 6,500 to 8,500 distinct CDR3 sequences, approximately 15% observed once, and the top ten hold about 13%. The chain recombines TRBV7-3 with TRBJ2-4; 9 positions agree with TRBD2. The TCR sequence derives from a male donor with esophageal squamous cell carcinoma. Input material: blood. The CDR3 sequence is CASSPPAGGPTGELYF. Here the CDR3 DNA reads TGTGCCAGCAGCCCTCCCGCGGGGGGGCCCACCGGGGAGCTGTACTTC.